This entry lists 22 T cell receptor beta chains sequenced from one sample in a study of T cell changes during pregnancy in multiple sclerosis. Sequencing used immunoSEQ multiplex PCR; TCRdb keeps in-frame clones, though not all of them. The sample has fewer than 45,000 clones; roughly 90% are singletons. The sequencing used CD4+ T cells from peripheral blood mononuclear cells, collected after pregnancy. Receptors were obtained from a female donor in good health, enrolled as a control in a pregnancy study.

The V call is TRBV2, the J call TRBJ2-7; 7 bases match TRBD2. Germline-derived CDR1 and CDR2 are SNHLY and FYNNEI. The CDR3 has 14 amino acids. J gave up 0 bases and V 8 bases, and 7 bases lay outside the gene matches. CDR3 in DNA: TGTGCCAGCCTGGGCGGGGGAACCTCCTACGAGCAGTACTTC. The encoded protein is CASLGGGTSYEQYF.

This clone was counted a few times. The chain is built from TRBV28 and TRBJ2-1, with 8 bases matching TRBD2. Germline lookup yields CDR1 MDHEN and CDR2 SYDVKM. V was clipped by 3 bases and J by 0 bases; unmatched bases: 4. The CDR3 spans 16 residues. CDR3 in DNA: TGTGCCAGCAGTTTGTCTAGCGGGCTCTCCTACAATGAGCAGTTCTTC. Translation gives CASSLSSGLSYNEQFF.

The V and J genes are TRBV5-4 and TRBJ1-2; no reliable D call. This CDR3 has 16 residues. The V end was cut by 0 bases, the J end by 4 bases, with 16 bases between. In germline, CDR1 is SGHNT, CDR2 YYREEE (reference sequence). The CDR3 loop is CASSLDPPSGSYGYTF. For the CDR3, the DNA is TGTGCCAGCAGCTTGGATCCCCCTAGTGGGTCCTATGGCTACACCTTC.

Here the CDR3 DNA reads TGTGCCAGCAGCTTGTGGACAACCTCTGGAAACACCATATATTTT. Translating gives CASSLWTTSGNTIYF. V and J are TRBV11-1 and TRBJ1-3; maybe TRBD1 (5 bases). Trimming pared 3 bases from V and 0 bases from J, leaving 9 bases between. The CDR3 runs to 15 residues. Germline V CDR1 and CDR2: SGHAT, FQDESV (reference sequence). Combining the CDR3 with reference TRBV11-1 and TRBJ1-3 gives the whole variable domain EAEVAQSPRYKITEKSQAVAFWCDPISGHATLYWYRQILGQGPELLVQFQDESVVDDSQLPKDRFSAERLKGVDSTLKIQPAELGDSAMYLCASSLWTTSGNTIYFGEGSWLTVV.

V and J are TRBV18 and TRBJ1-5, with unresolved D. CDR3 length: 12 residues. The V end was cut by 5 bases, the J end by 4 bases, with 6 bases between. Germline V CDR1 and CDR2: KGHSH, LQKENI. The CDR3 spells CASSSLNQPQHF. For the CDR3, the DNA is TGTGCCAGCTCAAGCTTGAATCAGCCCCAGCATTTT. Full variable domain (remainder filled in from reference TRBV18 and TRBJ1-5): NAGVMQNPRHLVRRRGQEARLRCSPMKGHSHVYWYRQLPEEGLKFMVYLQKENIIDESGMPKERFSAEFPKEGPSILRIQQVVRGDSAAYFCASSSLNQPQHFGDGTRLSIL.

The V and J genes are TRBV10-3 and TRBJ1-4; 8 positions agree with TRBD1. There are 12 residues in the CDR3. Germline trimming cut 10 bases from V and 8 bases from J; bases unmatched to any gene: 6. Germline-derived CDR1 and CDR2 are ENHRY and SYGVKD. The CDR3 coding sequence is TGTGCCAGCGGACAGGGATACGAAAAACTGTTTTTT. Translation: CASGQGYEKLFF.

This chain connects TRBV19 to TRBJ2-7, with 9 nucleotides matching TRBD1. With 6 bases clipped from V and 3 bases from J, the junction kept 6 bases outside the gene matches. In germline, CDR1 is LNHDA, CDR2 SQIVND (reference sequence). This CDR3 contains 14 residues. For the CDR3, the DNA is TGTGCCAGTAGGAGCCGACAGGGGGTCTACGAGCAGTACTTC. This translates into CASRSRQGVYEQYF.

V gene TRBV7-2 combines with J gene TRBJ1-1, with no clear D. CDR1 and CDR2 (germline): SGHTA, FQGNSA. The CDR3 contains 15 residues. V was cut by 5 bases and J by 0 bases, with 13 bases left in between. The CDR3 is CASSNPRRLNTEAFF. In DNA form, the CDR3 reads TGTGCCAGCAGCAATCCGCGGAGACTGAACACTGAAGCTTTCTTT.

CDR3 DNA: TGTGCCAGCAGCCGGGACACACATAACTATGGCTACACCTTC. As protein: CASSRDTHNYGYTF. The chain uses TRBV6-6 and TRBJ1-2, with a tentative D call TRBD1 (6 bases). Looked up from germline, CDR1 is MNHNY and CDR2 is SVGAGI (reference sequence). V shed 6 bases and J shed 1 base, with 12 bases lying between them. CDR3 length: 14 residues.

The chain is built from TRBV19 and TRBJ2-7; a possible D gene is TRBD1 (6 bases). CDR3 length equals 14 residues. Germline V gives CDR1 LNHDA, CDR2 SQIVND (reference sequence). V lost 6 bases, J lost 0 bases, and 12 bases lay in between. CDR3 region: CASSLRQASYEQYF. The DNA for the CDR3 is TGTGCCAGTAGCCTTCGACAGGCCTCCTACGAGCAGTACTTC.

This clone was observed a single time. This chain connects TRBV14 to TRBJ1-1, with D perhaps matching TRBD1 (5 bases). The CDR3 runs 15 residues. V lost 6 bases and J lost 0, with 14 bases in between. CDR1 SGHDN and CDR2 FVKESK come from the germline V gene. The CDR3 protein is CASSSRARLNTEAFF. In DNA form, the CDR3 reads TGTGCCAGCAGTTCCAGGGCACGTTTGAACACTGAAGCTTTCTTT.

This clone has only one observation. The rearrangement links TRBV2 to TRBJ2-1, with 8 bases fitting TRBD2. This CDR3 is built from 14 residues. Trimming took 1 base from V and 9 from J; bases not matched to a gene: 5. Germline CDR1 reads SNHLY; CDR2 reads FYNNEI. CDR3: CASSEELAVSEQFF. The CDR3 nucleotides read TGTGCCAGCAGTGAAGAACTAGCGGTTAGTGAGCAGTTCTTC.

Comments on this clone: At one end the junction does not follow the germline gene, possibly because of a read error. The V call is TRBV18, the J call TRBJ1-1, with 7 positions matching TRBD1. Germline V gene data show CDR1 as KGHSH and CDR2 as LQKENI. The CDR3 is 15 residues long. CDR3 sequence (DNA): TGTGCCAGCTCACCAGCAGGGGGGCAGAACGCTGAAGCTTTCTTT. Translated: CASSPAGGQNAEAFF. Full variable domain (rest looked up from reference TRBV18 and TRBJ1-1): NAGVMQNPRHLVRRRGQEARLRCSPMKGHSHVYWYRQLPEEGLKFMVYLQKENIIDESGMPKERFSAEFPKEGPSILRIQQVVRGDSAAYFCASSPAGGQNAEAFFGQGTRLTVV.

The chain uses TRBV5-1 and TRBJ2-3; 8 positions match TRBD2. The CDR3 spans 16 residues. Germline CDR1 SGHRS, CDR2 YFSETQ. Germline trimming cut 2 bases from V and 0 bases from J; bases unmatched to any gene: 5. CDR3 loop: CASSLITGGSTDTQYF. The CDR3 DNA follows: TGCGCCAGCAGCTTAATCACGGGGGGGAGCACAGATACGCAGTATTTT.

J is TRBJ1-1 and V is TRBV7-8; 7 nucleotides align to TRBD1. V lost 2 bases to trimming and J lost 2 bases; unmatched junction nucleotides: 5. Per germline, CDR1 SGHVS and CDR2 FQNEAQ. This CDR3 contains 15 residues. As DNA, the CDR3 is TGTGCCAGCAGCTTATTCACAGGGGTAAACACTGAAGCTTTCTTT. As protein: CASSLFTGVNTEAFF.

The J gene is TRBJ1-2, the V gene TRBV27, with a tentative D call TRBD1 (5 bases). V lost 6 bases to trimming and J lost 3 bases, with 11 bases between them. Germline V gene sequence: CDR1 MNHEY, CDR2 SMNVEV (reference sequence). This CDR3 spans 13 amino acids. Written as DNA, the CDR3 is TGTGCCAGCAGAGCACAGGCTTACTATGGCTACACCTTC. It encodes CASRAQAYYGYTF.

The V and J genes are TRBV27 and TRBJ2-2, with D possibly matching TRBD2 (6 bases). Germline V gene lookup returns CDR1 MNHEY and CDR2 SMNVEV (reference sequence). This CDR3 has 16 residues. The V end was cut by 3 bases, the J end by 0 bases, with 11 bases between. In nucleotides, the CDR3 is TGTGCCAGCAGTTTCTCAGCGGGTGCGAACACCGGGGAGCTGTTTTTT. Residues: CASSFSAGANTGELFF.

This chain joins TRBV7-6 and TRBJ1-4, with TRBD1 identical over 10 bases. Per the germline V gene, CDR1 is SGHVS and CDR2 is FNYEAQ. The CDR3 extends over 14 amino acids. J was trimmed by 7 bases and V by 6 bases; bases with no gene match: 5. The CDR3: CASSMGQGLEKLFF. DNA for the CDR3: TGTGCCAGCAGTATGGGACAGGGGCTTGAAAAACTGTTTTTT.

The genes are TRBV19 and TRBJ1-2; D unresolved. CDR1 is LNHDA and CDR2 is SQIVND in the germline V gene (reference sequence). Trimming pared 3 bases from V and 7 bases from J, leaving 3 bases between. The CDR3 is made up of 10 amino acids. For the CDR3, the DNA is TGTGCCAGTAGTATCGGTGGCTACACCTTC. Protein sequence: CASSIGGYTF.

The chain combines TRBV2 with TRBJ1-5; D call uncertain. Germline V gene lookup returns CDR1 SNHLY and CDR2 FYNNEI. The length of the CDR3 is 15 residues. The V and J ends lost 3 bases and 4 bases respectively, with 13 bases between them. CDR3 amino acids: CASSELPGGNQPQHF. CDR3 in DNA: TGTGCCAGCAGTGAGCTACCCGGAGGAAATCAGCCCCAGCATTTT.

The chain is built from TRBV25-1 and TRBJ1-1; D remains ambiguous. The CDR3 covers 14 residues. The ends were cut back, 7 bases at V and 1 base at J, with 13 bases in the middle. Germline V gene sequence: CDR1 MGHDK, CDR2 SYGVNS. The CDR3 loop reads CASMGETRNTEAFF. CDR3 bases: TGTGCCAGCATGGGCGAGACAAGGAACACTGAAGCTTTCTTT.

The V call is TRBV7-7, the J call TRBJ2-1; possible D gene TRBD1, 6 bases. V was shortened by 5 bases and J by 9 bases, with 14 bases between the two germline ends. Germline values: CDR1 SSHAT, CDR2 FNYEAQ (reference sequence). The CDR3 consists of 13 residues. This chain's CDR3 is CASSPDTGSEQFF. The CDR3 bases are TGTGCCAGCAGCCCCGATACAGGGTCTGAGCAGTTCTTC.